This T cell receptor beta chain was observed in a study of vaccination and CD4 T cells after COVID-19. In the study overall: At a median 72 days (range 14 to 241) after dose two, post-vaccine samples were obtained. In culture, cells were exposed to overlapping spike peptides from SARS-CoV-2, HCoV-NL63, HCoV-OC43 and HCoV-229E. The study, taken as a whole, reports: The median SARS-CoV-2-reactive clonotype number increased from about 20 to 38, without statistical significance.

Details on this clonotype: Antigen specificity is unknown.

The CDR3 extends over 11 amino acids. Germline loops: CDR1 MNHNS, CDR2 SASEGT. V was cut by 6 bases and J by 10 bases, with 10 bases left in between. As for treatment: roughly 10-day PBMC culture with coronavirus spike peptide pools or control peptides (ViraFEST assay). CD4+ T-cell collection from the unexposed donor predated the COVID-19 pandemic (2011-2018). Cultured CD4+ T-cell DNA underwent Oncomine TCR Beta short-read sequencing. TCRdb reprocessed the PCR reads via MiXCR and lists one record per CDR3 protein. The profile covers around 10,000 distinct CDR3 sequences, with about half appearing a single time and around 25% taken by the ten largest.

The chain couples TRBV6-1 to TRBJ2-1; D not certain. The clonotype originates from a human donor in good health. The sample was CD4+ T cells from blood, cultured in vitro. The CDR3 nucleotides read TGTGCCAGCAGATCCGAGCTAGAGCAGTTCTTC. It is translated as CASRSELEQFF.